The 17 T cell receptor beta chains below all came from one sample that was sequenced in a study of CD8+ T cells in alopecia areata. Sample treatment: oral pan-JAK inhibitor, 5-10 mg twice daily. Extraction of RNA preceded its reverse transcription into cDNA, which served as the sequencing template. Clones were sequenced by immunoSEQ multiplex PCR, and TCRdb holds only the in-frame ones, with some missing. Found here are about 180,000 clones, around 51% of them singletons; the top ten hold roughly a tenth. The sequences come from CD8+ T cells sorted from blood, collected around week 53, from a patient treated with tofacitinib. These receptors all stem from a human donor with alopecia areata.

This clone was observed a few times. The rearrangement joins TRBV6-5 to TRBJ1-1; no definite D call. The CDR3 totals 15 residues. V was clipped by 2 bases and J by 2 bases, with 12 bases between them. From germline, CDR1 is MNHEY and CDR2 SVGAGI. This CDR3 is CASSYVSVTNTEAFF. In DNA, the CDR3 is TGTGCCAGCAGTTACGTGTCAGTAACTAACACTGAAGCTTTCTTT.

This clone appeared once. This chain uses TRBV5-4 with TRBJ2-5; D uncertain. There are 14 residues in the CDR3. Germline assignment: CDR1 SGHNT and CDR2 YYREEE (reference sequence). Trimming removed 4 bases at V and 5 bases at J, with 15 bases between. The CDR3 here is CASSPSRGFETQYF. The CDR3 DNA reads TGTGCCAGCAGCCCCTCCCGAGGTTTTGAGACCCAGTACTTC.

The J gene is TRBJ1-2, the V gene TRBV6-4, with TRBD1 as a possible D gene (6 bases). Trimming left V 2 bases short and J 7 bases short, with 11 bases between. CDR3 length equals 13 residues. Germline CDR1 and CDR2: MRHNA and SNTAGT. In DNA form, the CDR3 reads TGTGCCAGCAGTGACGGGGGGGCGCTTGGCTACACCTTC. Translated: CASSDGGALGYTF.

The chain joins TRBV7-2 to TRBJ1-2; no firm D call. CDR3 size: 14 residues. CDR1 SGHTA and CDR2 FQGNSA come from the germline V gene. V lost 4 bases to trimming and J lost 4 bases, with 13 bases between them. The CDR3 protein is CASSWPREGYGYTF. The CDR3 region has the DNA TGTGCCAGCAGCTGGCCCCGGGAAGGCTATGGCTACACCTTC.

This clone was counted a single time. The chain has TRBV4-2 and TRBJ2-1, with 9 bases fitting TRBD2. The length of the CDR3 is 15 residues. V gave up 0 bases and J gave up 10 bases; unmatched junction bases: 7. CDR1 and CDR2 (germline): LGHNA, YNFKEQ. Here the CDR3 DNA reads TGTGCCAGCAGCCAAGATGAGGGACTAGCTTTAGAGCAGTTCTTC. Its protein product is CASSQDEGLALEQFF.

The chain joins TRBV4-2 to TRBJ2-3; 9 nucleotides agree with TRBD2. The CDR3 is 17 amino acids. The V gene's germline CDR1 is LGHNA and CDR2 YNFKEQ. With V trimmed by 0 bases and J by 6 bases, 10 bases remained unmatched. The DNA for the CDR3 is TGTGCCAGCAGCCAAGACGGGCGAGTAGCGGGGGCGGATACGCAGTATTTT. Translating it yields CASSQDGRVAGADTQYF.

This clone was counted a few times. The J gene is TRBJ1-1, the V gene TRBV5-1, with D unclear. CDR3 length: 14 residues. The germline V gene has CDR1 SGHRS and CDR2 YFSETQ. The ends were cut back, 2 bases at V and 6 bases at J, with 14 bases in the middle. CDR3 nucleotide sequence: TGCGCCAGCAGCTTAAGCACCGGGCTGCCTGAAGCTTTCTTT. Protein sequence: CASSLSTGLPEAFF.

The CDR3 DNA follows: TGTGCCACCAGCAGAGATCGTCGGCAGGGGGACGATTTTTACAATGAGCAGTTCTTC. Its translation: CATSRDRRQGDDFYNEQFF. The rearrangement links TRBV15 to TRBJ2-1, with 7 bases matching TRBD1. Per germline, CDR1 LNHNV and CDR2 YYDKDF (reference sequence). This CDR3 is 19 amino acids long. Trimming cost V 0 bases and J 4 bases; bases outside gene matches: 15.

This clone showed up just a few times. This sequence joins TRBV29-1 and TRBJ2-1, with TRBD2 identical over 9 bases. Germline CDR1 and CDR2: SQVTM and ANQGSEA. Unmatched junction bases numbered 13, after V lost 6 bases and J lost 7 bases. This CDR3 is built from 15 residues. CDR3 amino acids: CSVAYSGGPDNEQFF. As DNA, the CDR3 is TGCAGCGTCGCGTACAGCGGGGGGCCGGATAATGAGCAGTTCTTC.

The rearrangement uses TRBV9 and TRBJ1-1, with D possibly being TRBD1 (6 bases). This CDR3 region has 13 residues. The germline gives CDR1 SGDLS, CDR2 YYNGEE. Trimming stripped 3 bases from V and 7 bases from J, with 13 bases between. The CDR3 is CASSGDTNSEAFF. The CDR3 nucleotides read TGTGCCAGCAGCGGGGACACAAATAGTGAAGCTTTCTTT.

The V gene is TRBV19, the J gene TRBJ1-5; no reliable D call. The CDR3 spans 15 residues. V gave up 3 bases and J gave up 1 base, with 10 bases separating them. Germline V gene lookup returns CDR1 LNHDA and CDR2 SQIVND (reference sequence). DNA of the CDR3: TGTGCCAGTAGTATCGAAGGGAAAAGCAATCAGCCCCAGCATTTT. This gives the protein CASSIEGKSNQPQHF. Looking up the rest from reference TRBV19 and TRBJ1-5 gives the full variable domain: DGGITQSPKYLFRKEGQNVTLSCEQNLNHDAMYWYRQDPGQGLRLIYYSQIVNDFQKGDIAEGYSVSREKKESFPLTVTSAQKNPTAFYLCASSIEGKSNQPQHFGDGTRLSIL.

Of note for this clone: The CDR3 end shows no conserved phenylalanine or tryptophan, and so a read error is likely. The DNA is omitted, as the CDR3 cannot be located on it reliably, and the CDR3 follows TCRdb's listing. V is TRBV5-6 and J is TRBJ1-2; the tabulated D call, TRBD1, remains unverified against the DNA. Germline V gives CDR1 SGHDT, CDR2 YYEEEE. Ends included, the CDR3 has 11 residues. CDR3 region: CASSLQGLASY.

This chain connects TRBV4-3 to TRBJ2-7; 7 bases fit TRBD1. The CDR3 covers 13 residues. V shed 3 bases and J 2 bases; nucleotides not matched to a gene: 1. The germline V gene has CDR1 LGHNA and CDR2 YSLEER. CDR3 loop: CASSHDRAYEQYF. CDR3 nucleotide sequence: TGCGCCAGCAGCCATGACAGGGCCTACGAGCAGTACTTC.

The V and J genes are TRBV2 and TRBJ2-2; D remains ambiguous. The CDR3 spans 14 residues. With 6 bases removed from V and 0 bases from J, the gap between germline ends came to 8 bases. Germline V gene data show CDR1 as SNHLY and CDR2 as FYNNEI. The CDR3 DNA is TGTGCCAGCAGGAAGGTCGCGAACACCGGGGAGCTGTTTTTT. Translation: CASRKVANTGELFF.

This clone has more than one count but fewer than ten. The rearrangement uses TRBV29-1 and TRBJ1-1; D is unclear. Trimming pared 4 bases from V and 1 base from J, leaving 10 bases between. The CDR3 extends over 13 amino acids. Germline loops: CDR1 SQVTM, CDR2 ANQGSEA. The DNA of the CDR3 is TGCAGCGTTGTCGAGGACGGGAACACTGAAGCTTTCTTT. This encodes CSVVEDGNTEAFF.

Turning to this clone: The limits of the CDR3 on the DNA are not certain, so only TCRdb's listed CDR3 is given. This chain links TRBV27 with TRBJ2-6; the table names TRBD1, a call not compared with the DNA. The germline V gene encodes CDR1 MNHEY and CDR2 SMNVEV (reference sequence). The CDR3 is 17 amino acids in total, end residues counted. CDR3: CASSPQVSLGGANVLTF.

The V gene is TRBV13, the J gene TRBJ2-3, with D perhaps TRBD1 or TRBD2 (7 bases each). This CDR3 region has 16 residues. Germline V gene data show CDR1 as PRHDT and CDR2 as FYEKMQ (reference sequence). V gave up 4 bases and J gave up 0 bases, with 14 bases separating them. The CDR3, as DNA: TGTGCCAGCAGCTCCCAGGGGGGGACTAGCACAGATACGCAGTATTTT. It codes for CASSSQGGTSTDTQYF.